Each of the 32 T cell receptor beta chains below was sequenced from the same sample in a study of shared clonotypes between healthy human individuals. Produced via immunoSEQ multiplex PCR; TCRdb's table is partial and in-frame only. This table holds 1.6 million or so clones, approximately 98.5% found once. Sequenced material: naive CD4+ T cells sorted from blood. As for subset: CD45RA+ positively selected. These receptors all come from a young man in good health.

V is TRBV5-4 and J is TRBJ2-7; D is uncertain. Germline lookup yields CDR1 SGHNT and CDR2 YYREEE (reference sequence). V lost 4 bases and J 3 bases, leaving 11 bases between the germline ends. CDR3 length equals 13 residues. Here the CDR3 reads CASSREAIYEQYF. In DNA form, the CDR3 reads TGTGCCAGCAGCCGCGAGGCCATCTACGAGCAGTACTTC.

This clone was seen only once. The chain recombines TRBV9 with TRBJ2-1; possible D gene TRBD2, 5 bases. CDR3 length: 15 residues. Germline CDR1 reads SGDLS; CDR2 reads YYNGEE. Trimming shortened V by 0 bases and J by 9 bases, and 16 bases separated the two germline ends. CDR3 DNA: TGTGCCAGCAGCGTAGCTGCGGCTAGCCCAGGTGAGCAGTTCTTC. Protein sequence: CASSVAAASPGEQFF. Full variable domain (rest looked up from reference TRBV9 and TRBJ2-1): DSGVTQTPKHLITATGQRVTLRCSPRSGDLSVYWYQQSLDQGLQFLIQYYNGEERAKGNILERFSAQQFPDLHSELNLSSLELGDSALYFCASSVAAASPGEQFFGPGTRLTVL.

The chain uses TRBV5-1 and TRBJ2-1; 9 bases are a match to TRBD2. This CDR3 contains 15 residues. Looked up from germline, CDR1 is SGHRS and CDR2 is YFSETQ. V trimming: 0 bases; J trimming: 8 bases; junction bases outside the gene matches: 6. CDR3 sequence reads: CASSLEAGGGYEQFF. The CDR3 nucleotides are TGCGCCAGCAGCTTGGAAGCGGGAGGAGGCTATGAGCAGTTCTTC. Combining the CDR3 with reference TRBV5-1 and TRBJ2-1 gives the whole variable domain KAGVTQTPRYLIKTRGQQVTLSCSPISGHRSVSWYQQTPGQGLQFLFEYFSETQRNKGNFPGRFSGRQFSNSRSEMNVSTLELGDSALYLCASSLEAGGGYEQFFGPGTRLTVL.

J is TRBJ1-3 and V is TRBV18, with TRBD1 as a possible D gene (6 bases). Trimming took 3 bases from V and 0 from J, leaving 12 bases between them. Germline V gives CDR1 KGHSH, CDR2 LQKENI. The CDR3 consists of 16 residues. The CDR3 DNA follows: TGTGCCAGCTCACCCGTTACAGGGAGCTCTGGAAACACCATATATTTT. It specifies CASSPVTGSSGNTIYF.

The rearrangement uses TRBV18 and TRBJ2-7; 10 nucleotides line up with TRBD2. From germline, CDR1 is KGHSH and CDR2 LQKENI. The CDR3 runs to 17 residues. J was trimmed by 1 base and V by 0 bases; bases with no gene match: 6. CDR3: CASSPPSLAGASYEQYF. CDR3 DNA: TGTGCCAGCTCACCACCGAGTCTAGCGGGAGCTTCCTACGAGCAGTACTTC.

The gene calls are TRBV25-1 and TRBJ2-7, with 7 bases lining up with TRBD1. The CDR3 is 15 residues long. V dropped 4 bases and J dropped 0; count of bases not matched to a gene: 6. Germline assignment: CDR1 MGHDK and CDR2 SYGVNS. CDR3 amino acids: CASSGARTGSYEQYF. In DNA, the CDR3 is TGTGCCAGCAGTGGGGCCCGGACAGGCTCCTACGAGCAGTACTTC.

The chain is built from TRBV11-2 and TRBJ2-7; 16 bases are shared with TRBD2. V gave up 0 bases and J gave up 0 bases; unmatched junction bases: 5. Germline V gene lookup returns CDR1 SGHAT and CDR2 FQNNGV. CDR3 size: 19 residues. DNA for the CDR3: TGTGCCAGCAGCTTAGATCGGGGACTAGCGGGAGGGCCCTCCTACGAGCAGTACTTC. Protein sequence: CASSLDRGLAGGPSYEQYF.

This clone showed up just once. V is TRBV11-3 and J is TRBJ2-1, with 7 bases lining up with TRBD1. The CDR3 has 16 residues. Germline V gene sequence: CDR1 SGHNT, CDR2 YENEEA. With 0 bases clipped from V and 2 bases from J, the junction kept 4 bases outside the gene matches. CDR3 loop: CASSLDRTGTYNEQFF. The DNA of the CDR3 is TGTGCCAGCAGCTTAGATCGGACAGGTACCTACAATGAGCAGTTCTTC.

This chain joins TRBV28 and TRBJ2-7; the match to TRBD1 covers 7 bases. CDR1 is MDHEN, CDR2 SYDVKM, per germline. V was clipped by 9 bases and J by 10 bases; unmatched bases: 12. This CDR3 has 12 amino acids. The CDR3 loop reads CASERQGVDQYF. For the CDR3, the DNA is TGTGCCAGTGAAAGACAGGGTGTTGATCAGTACTTC.

This chain connects TRBV5-4 to TRBJ2-1; the D gene is possibly TRBD2 (5 bases). The CDR3 is 13 residues long. From germline, CDR1 is SGHNT and CDR2 YYREEE (reference sequence). The V gene lost 2 bases and the J gene lost 6 bases, with 9 bases spanning the gap. This CDR3 is CASSFRGSNEQFF. CDR3 sequence (DNA): TGTGCCAGCAGCTTCCGAGGGTCCAATGAGCAGTTCTTC.

This sequence joins TRBV5-4 and TRBJ2-1; 9 nucleotides align to TRBD2. This CDR3 region has 14 residues. CDR1 is SGHNT, CDR2 YYREEE, per germline (reference sequence). Trimming took 4 bases from V and 7 from J; bases not matched to a gene: 6. The CDR3 region has the DNA TGTGCCAGCAGCCGACCTAGCGGGACTAATGAGCAGTTCTTC. This translates into CASSRPSGTNEQFF.

The rearrangement joins TRBV29-1 to TRBJ2-2; D is uncertain. The germline gives CDR1 SQVTM, CDR2 ANQGSEA. The germline V and J ends were trimmed by 7 bases and 4 bases, with 7 bases remaining between them. This CDR3 is built from 11 residues. CDR3 residues: CSGTTTGELFF. The CDR3, as DNA: TGCAGCGGGACCACCACCGGGGAGCTGTTTTTT.

The chain carries TRBV19 and TRBJ2-2; weak D call: TRBD2 (6 bases). The length of the CDR3 is 16 residues. The germline V gene encodes CDR1 LNHDA and CDR2 SQIVND (reference sequence). V dropped 10 bases and J dropped 2 bases, with 20 bases sitting between them. The CDR3 nucleotides are TGTGCCACCTCGCGGGGCGGGGTCACCAACACCGGGGAGCTGTTTTTT. Translating it yields CATSRGGVTNTGELFF.

This chain uses TRBV15 with TRBJ1-2; weak D call: TRBD1 (6 bases). The CDR3 consists of 15 residues. Trimming stripped 1 base from V and 6 bases from J, with 15 bases between. The V gene's germline CDR1 is LNHNV and CDR2 YYDKDF (reference sequence). CDR3 protein: CATSRGGGRGDGYTF. DNA of the CDR3: TGTGCCACCAGCAGAGGAGGGGGAAGAGGCGATGGCTACACCTTC.

The chain uses TRBV5-1 and TRBJ2-5, with TRBD1 matching over 7 bases. V shed 5 bases and J 5 bases; nucleotides not matched to a gene: 6. Germline V gives CDR1 SGHRS, CDR2 YFSETQ. This CDR3 has 13 amino acids. CDR3 protein: CASRDRAQETQYF. The CDR3 region has the DNA TGCGCCAGCAGAGACAGGGCCCAGGAGACCCAGTACTTC.

The chain uses TRBV9 and TRBJ2-3; D call uncertain. Trimming took 0 bases from V and 6 from J, leaving 5 bases between them. This CDR3 has 12 amino acids. In germline, CDR1 is SGDLS, CDR2 YYNGEE. The chain's CDR3 is CASSVAYDTQYF. As DNA, the CDR3 is TGTGCCAGCAGCGTAGCCTACGATACGCAGTATTTT.

This clone was counted a single time. Other DNA sequences within the sample encode an identical CDR3. The rearrangement links TRBV7-2 to TRBJ2-5; the D is unclear. Germline CDR1 and CDR2: SGHTA and FQGNSA. The CDR3 length is 14 residues. The V gene lost 6 bases and the J gene lost 2 bases, with 13 bases spanning the gap. Written as DNA, the CDR3 is TGTGCCAGCAGTCTCGATCTATATCAAGAGACCCAGTACTTC. Translation gives CASSLDLYQETQYF.

The chain has TRBV7-8 and TRBJ2-7, with 7 bases lining up with TRBD2. This CDR3 contains 14 residues. V lost 5 bases, J lost 5 bases, and 9 bases stayed unmatched. Germline CDR1 and CDR2: SGHVS and FQNEAQ. CDR3 region: CASSTRTRLNEQYF. In DNA, the CDR3 is TGTGCCAGCAGCACACGGACTAGATTAAACGAGCAGTACTTC. Full variable domain (remainder filled in from reference TRBV7-8 and TRBJ2-7): GAGVSQSPRYKVAKRGQDVALRCDPISGHVSLFWYQQALGQGPEFLTYFQNEAQLDKSGLPSDRFFAERPEGSVSTLKIQRTQQEDSAVYLCASSTRTRLNEQYFGPGTRLTVT.

The chain combines TRBV7-2 with TRBJ2-1, with TRBD1 identical over 11 bases. The germline gives CDR1 SGHTA, CDR2 FQGNSA. CDR3 length: 17 residues. Unmatched junction bases numbered 7, after V lost 3 bases and J lost 3 bases. The DNA for the CDR3 is TGTGCCAGCAGCTTTAGACCCGGGACAGGGGGCTACAATGAGCAGTTCTTC. Its protein product is CASSFRPGTGGYNEQFF. Full variable domain (rest looked up from reference TRBV7-2 and TRBJ2-1): GAGVSQSPSNKVTEKGKDVELRCDPISGHTALYWYRQSLGQGLEFLIYFQGNSAPDKSGLPSDRFSAERTGGSVSTLTIQRTQQEDSAVYLCASSFRPGTGGYNEQFFGPGTRLTVL.

The V call is TRBV28, the J call TRBJ1-2; 7 bases match TRBD1. V was pared by 7 bases and J by 8 bases, with 7 bases of the junction left unmatched. This CDR3 spans 12 amino acids. Germline CDR1 reads MDHEN; CDR2 reads SYDVKM. CDR3 sequence (DNA): TGTGCCAGCAATGAGGGGGCCGAGGGCTACACCTTC. This codes for CASNEGAEGYTF.

This clone was observed once. The J gene is TRBJ2-7, the V gene TRBV6-5; D is tentatively TRBD1 or TRBD2 (5 bases each). V lost 1 base, J lost 2 bases, and 12 bases lay in between. Germline V lookup: CDR1 MNHEY, CDR2 SVGAGI. The CDR3 is 15 amino acids. In DNA, the CDR3 is TGTGCCAGCAGTTACTTTACCGGGGCCACCTACGAGCAGTACTTC. Its protein product is CASSYFTGATYEQYF.

The V and J genes are TRBV15 and TRBJ2-1; TRBD2 matches at 13 bases. The V and J ends lost 3 bases and 1 base, in that order; junction bases with no gene match: 12. The V gene's germline CDR1 is LNHNV and CDR2 YYDKDF (reference sequence). This CDR3 region has 20 residues. The CDR3 DNA follows: TGTGCCACCAGCAGCAGGTGGACTAGCGGGAGCAAATCGTCCTACAATGAGCAGTTCTTC. Residues: CATSSRWTSGSKSSYNEQFF. The variable domain in full, with the rest retrieved from reference TRBV15 and TRBJ2-1, is DAMVIQNPRYQVTQFGKPVTLSCSQTLNHNVMYWYQQKSSQAPKLLFHYYDKDFNNEADTPDNFQSRRPNTSFCFLDIRSPGLGDTAMYLCATSSRWTSGSKSSYNEQFFGPGTRLTVL.

The chain combines TRBV10-1 with TRBJ2-7, with D uncertain. This CDR3 is 14 amino acids long. Germline lookup yields CDR1 WNHNN and CDR2 SYGVQD (reference sequence). V lost 2 bases to trimming and J lost 0 bases, with 8 bases between them. The CDR3 loop reads CASSEGRYSYEQYF. The DNA for the CDR3 is TGCGCCAGCAGTGAGGGCAGATACTCCTACGAGCAGTACTTC.

The chain uses TRBV19 and TRBJ2-1, with 11 bases fitting TRBD2. The CDR3 extends over 15 amino acids. V dropped 5 bases and J dropped 6; count of bases not matched to a gene: 6. CDR1 is LNHDA, CDR2 SQIVND, per germline (reference sequence). CDR3 sequence (DNA): TGTGCCAGTAGTCCACGACTAGCGGGACGCAATGAGCAGTTCTTC. Its translation: CASSPRLAGRNEQFF.

The gene calls are TRBV21-1 and TRBJ2-1. TRBV21-1 is reported as a pseudogene. This CDR3 contains 15 residues. The CDR3 region is CASSTNLWYYNEQFF. As DNA, the CDR3 is TGTGCCAGCAGCACGAATCTGTGGTACTACAATGAGCAGTTCTTC.

V is TRBV29-1 and J is TRBJ1-1; D is perhaps TRBD1 (5 bases). The CDR3 is 13 amino acids. Germline loops: CDR1 SQVTM, CDR2 ANQGSEA. The CDR3 bases are TGCAGTGAATGGGGCCAAGGGGTGGCTGAAGCTTTCTTT. Amino acid sequence: CSEWGQGVAEAFF.

This chain uses TRBV5-6 with TRBJ1-1; the D gene is possibly TRBD1 (5 bases). The CDR3 length is 13 residues. Trimming took off 0 bases at V and 12 bases at J, with 15 bases between the two ends. From germline, CDR1 is SGHDT and CDR2 YYEEEE. CDR3 DNA: TGTGCCAGCAGCTTGGCAGACGGGGCCGGAACTTTCTTT. Translated, it gives CASSLADGAGTFF.

This sequence joins TRBV10-1 and TRBJ2-1; the D gene is possibly TRBD2 (7 bases). CDR1 and CDR2 (germline): WNHNN, SYGVQD (reference sequence). This CDR3 spans 16 amino acids. The V end lost 2 bases, the J end lost 1 base, and 12 bases lay between the germline ends. As DNA, the CDR3 is TGCGCCAGCAGTGAGGGGGGGGCGTCGTCCTACAATGAGCAGTTCTTC. This translates into CASSEGGASSYNEQFF.

The rearrangement joins TRBV12-5 to TRBJ2-1; D is undetermined. There are 13 residues in the CDR3. V lost 2 bases, J lost 8 bases, and 10 bases lay in between. Germline CDR1 and CDR2: LGHNT and FRNRAP. CDR3 residues: CASGLPIHDEQFF. The DNA for the CDR3 is TGTGCTAGTGGTTTGCCTATACACGATGAGCAGTTCTTC.

This chain links TRBV5-4 with TRBJ2-1; D remains ambiguous. Trimming took 0 bases from V and 0 from J, leaving 7 bases between them. This CDR3 has 15 residues. Germline CDR1 reads SGHNT; CDR2 reads YYREEE (reference sequence). The CDR3 DNA is TGTGCCAGCAGCTTGGCCTGGAGCTCCTACAATGAGCAGTTCTTC. Residues: CASSLAWSSYNEQFF.

The CDR3 spells CASSRQGFSEAFF. The CDR3 DNA follows: TGTGCCAGCAGTAGACAGGGTTTTTCTGAAGCTTTCTTT. V is TRBV28 and J is TRBJ1-1, with 7 bases fitting TRBD1. From germline, CDR1 is MDHEN and CDR2 SYDVKM. Trimming took 5 bases from V and 6 from J; bases not matched to a gene: 6. This CDR3 contains 13 residues.

The chain's CDR3 is CASSLDTGGYTF. The CDR3 region has the DNA TGTGCCAGCAGCTTAGATACCGGTGGCTACACCTTC. The V gene is TRBV7-9, the J gene TRBJ1-2, with D hard to call. The germline gives CDR1 SEHNR, CDR2 FQNEAQ (reference sequence). Trimming pared 1 base from V and 7 bases from J, leaving 7 bases between. CDR3 length equals 12 residues.